This T cell receptor beta chain was sequenced in a study of Ad26.COV2.S vaccination and SARS-CoV-2 variants. About the study: Donor had been placed in the Ad26.COV2.S arm of the COV1001 trial.

Treatment specified: 15 to 20 received Ad26.COV2.S at low or high dose, single or two shots; several received placebo; per-sample allocation not given. The study sampled participants on day 63 after the first vaccine or placebo injection. Based in Boston, the donor was an adult of 18-55 years. Ad26 vector vaccine expressed Wuhan-strain SARS-CoV-2 spike. Assay: immunoSEQ multiplex PCR; the TCRdb copy retains only in-frame clones and omits some. Of around 250,000 clones detected, roughly 89% appear once; the ten largest clones hold nearly 3%. V dropped 5 bases and J dropped 8 bases, with 13 bases sitting between them. The CDR3 covers 13 residues. Germline values: CDR1 SGHVS, CDR2 FNYEAQ. Points from the study as a whole: There was a possibility that the TCR breadth and depth analyses underestimated total T cell responses.

This clone appeared a single time. Its specificity is not known. This clonotype was sampled from a person between 18 and 59 years old who received the Ad26.COV2.S COVID-19 vaccine or a placebo. The J gene is TRBJ1-5, the V gene TRBV7-6, with D possibly TRBD1 on 5 matching bases. The sample was peripheral blood, taken in a trial of Ad26.COV2.S vaccine versus placebo. In DNA, the CDR3 is TGTGCCAGCAGCCAGGGAGGGCTTGAGCCCCAGCATTTT. This translates into CASSQGGLEPQHF.